The clone carrying this T cell receptor (beta chain) was counted ten times or more. The time point here: before trial treatment. Eligibility criteria specified advanced solid malignancies devoid of tumor-infiltrating lymphocytes. Covering alpha and beta chains, TRAV- and TRBV-specific primers were used for the first-strand cDNA. TCR amplification used about 18 PCR cycles, a constant-region primer and a V-primer adapter. Isolated mRNA underwent amplification via in vitro transcription. TCRdb passed the reads through MiXCR, listing each CDR3 protein once. The sample includes approximately 90,000 distinct CDR3 sequences, over 15% of them seen just once. These data are taken from a study of low-dose radiotherapy and immunotherapy resistance in tumors. Study-wide context: Cohort 1 was given 0.5 Gy per fraction every 2 weeks, for 6.5 Gy total. Aspirin was taken orally by patients at 300 mg daily for four cycles from cycle 1 day 1.

The V segment lost 2 bases and the J segment 4 bases; nucleotides outside the gene matches: 2. CDR1 and CDR2 from the germline V gene are SGHRS and YFSETQ. This CDR3 is built from 15 residues. The genes are TRBV5-1 and TRBJ2-3; 12 bases match TRBD2. The sample in question was PBMCs, obtained before treatment. This receptor was obtained from a male donor with prostate cancer. The CDR3 reads CASSLLAGGPDTQYF. CDR3 coding DNA: TGCGCCAGCAGCTTACTAGCGGGGGGCCCAGATACGCAGTATTTT.